The 27 T cell receptor beta chains in this list originate from one sample, sequenced in a study of blood T cell repertoires in COVID-19. The assay was immunoSEQ multiplex PCR, and TCRdb's table has in-frame clones only and misses some. This table has fewer than 250,000 clones, 70% to 90% appearing once. The sample consisted of peripheral blood. These receptors all come from a woman in her 70s with active or convalescent COVID-19.

The CDR3 loop reads CASSSPTKRETYNEQFF. The CDR3 bases are TGTGCCAGCAGTTCTCCCACCAAGCGGGAGACCTACAATGAGCAGTTCTTC. This chain joins TRBV28 and TRBJ2-1; 8 nucleotides agree with TRBD2. The CDR3 contains 17 residues. The germline gives CDR1 MDHEN, CDR2 SYDVKM. The trim removed 4 bases at V and 2 bases at J, leaving 10 bases unmatched.

This clone occurred once. The chain combines TRBV7-2 with TRBJ2-7; D might be TRBD2 (6 bases). The germline V gene encodes CDR1 SGHTA and CDR2 FQGNSA. This CDR3 is built from 14 residues. V lost 4 bases and J 3 bases, leaving 13 bases between the germline ends. The CDR3 DNA is TGTGCCAGCAGCTCCTACGGGAGTATCTACGAGCAGTACTTC. Residues: CASSSYGSIYEQYF.

The sample holds a few counts of this clone. The chain is built from TRBV28 and TRBJ2-7; 13 positions agree with TRBD2. The germline gives CDR1 MDHEN, CDR2 SYDVKM. V was pared by 6 bases and J by 5 bases, with 7 bases of the junction left unmatched. The CDR3 contains 15 residues. CDR3 residues: CASSPRGLAGDEQYF. CDR3 bases: TGTGCCAGCAGCCCCCGCGGACTAGCGGGAGACGAGCAGTACTTC.

This clone is a singleton in its sample. The chain combines TRBV3-1 (or the pseudogene TRBV3-2) with TRBJ1-3, with D unclear. This CDR3 has 14 residues. Trimming pared 3 bases from V and 1 base from J, leaving 7 bases between. Germline CDR1 and CDR2: LGHDT and YNNKEL (reference sequence). The CDR3: CASSHGRSGNTIYF. The CDR3, as DNA: TGTGCCAGCAGCCATGGCAGATCTGGAAACACCATATATTTT.

The genes are TRBV29-1 and TRBJ2-3; 9 nucleotides match TRBD2. This CDR3 is 20 amino acids long. Germline V lookup: CDR1 SQVTM, CDR2 ANQGSEA. Germline trimming cut 5 bases from V and 6 bases from J; bases unmatched to any gene: 27. The DNA of the CDR3 is TGCAGCGTTTTTTGCTTCGAGTTGGCTAGCGGGACCGGACGGATTGATACGCAGTATTTT. This codes for CSVFCFELASGTGRIDTQYF.

The V and J genes are TRBV28 and TRBJ2-3, with 15 bases that match TRBD2. The junction had 2 bases not matched to a gene; V was cut back by 3 bases and J by 4 bases. The germline V gene encodes CDR1 MDHEN and CDR2 SYDVKM. The CDR3 runs to 16 residues. For the CDR3, the DNA is TGTGCCAGCAGTTTTAGGACTAGCGGGAGGGCAGATACGCAGTATTTT. Amino acids: CASSFRTSGRADTQYF.

The chain recombines TRBV18 with TRBJ2-1, with 12 bases that match TRBD1. There are 16 residues in the CDR3. Germline V gene lookup returns CDR1 KGHSH and CDR2 LQKENI. The ends lost 2 bases at V and 8 bases at J; junction bases unmatched: 7. Written as DNA, the CDR3 is TGTGCCAGCTCACCAACCGGGACAGGGGGCAAGGATGAGCAGTTCTTC. Protein product: CASSPTGTGGKDEQFF.

V is TRBV10-3 and J is TRBJ1-5; TRBD1 is a possible D gene (5 bases). The CDR3 length is 15 residues. The V end lost 4 bases, the J end lost 0 bases, and 10 bases lay between the germline ends. The germline CDR1 and CDR2 sequences are ENHRY and SYGVKD. The CDR3 sequence: CAISARADSNQPQHF. The CDR3 DNA follows: TGTGCCATCAGTGCCAGGGCCGATAGCAATCAGCCCCAGCATTTT.

This rearrangement joins TRBV5-1 to TRBJ2-3; 11 bases match TRBD2. This CDR3 is built from 15 residues. With 4 bases clipped from V and 4 bases from J, the junction kept 5 bases outside the gene matches. Germline V gives CDR1 SGHRS, CDR2 YFSETQ. This CDR3 reads CASSPGLAVADTQYF. As DNA, the CDR3 is TGCGCCAGCAGCCCGGGACTAGCGGTGGCAGATACGCAGTATTTT.

This clone came up once. The gene calls are TRBV15 and TRBJ2-7, with D perhaps TRBD2 (5 bases). Per germline, CDR1 LNHNV and CDR2 YYDKDF (reference sequence). The V end lost 0 bases, the J end lost 0 bases, and 18 bases lay between the germline ends. The CDR3 has 18 residues. The CDR3 region has the DNA TGTGCCACCAGCAGAGAAGGACTGGCAAATGGTGCCTCCTACGAGCAGTACTTC. Residues: CATSREGLANGASYEQYF.

V gene TRBV19 combines with J gene TRBJ2-4, with D maybe TRBD2 (5 bases). The CDR3 length is 17 residues. CDR1 and CDR2 (germline): LNHDA, SQIVND (reference sequence). V lost 3 bases and J lost 3, with 18 bases in between. This chain's CDR3 is CASSIRPWPRGKNIQYF. The DNA of the CDR3 is TGTGCCAGTAGTATCAGGCCGTGGCCACGGGGCAAAAACATTCAGTACTTC.

The chain has TRBV6-2 or TRBV6-3 and TRBJ2-3, with TRBD2 matching over 14 bases. V was clipped by 5 bases and J by 1 base; unmatched bases: 5. The germline V gene encodes CDR1 MNHEY and CDR2 SVGEGT. This CDR3 contains 17 residues. Written as DNA, the CDR3 is TGTGCCAGCAGTCCGACTAGCGGGAGGGTTGGCACAGATACGCAGTATTTT. Amino acid sequence: CASSPTSGRVGTDTQYF.

J is TRBJ1-1 and V is TRBV5-5; 10 bases fit TRBD1. CDR1 and CDR2 (germline): SGHKS, YYEKEE (reference sequence). The CDR3 consists of 17 residues. V was clipped by 3 bases and J by 0 bases; unmatched bases: 8. CDR3 residues: CASSSHGTGVMNTEAFF. CDR3 in DNA: TGTGCCAGCAGCTCACACGGGACAGGGGTCATGAACACTGAAGCTTTCTTT. The full variable domain, its missing parts supplied by reference TRBV5-5 and TRBJ1-1, is DAGVTQSPTHLIKTRGQQVTLRCSPISGHKSVSWYQQVLGQGPQFIFQYYEKEERGRGNFPDRFSARQFPNYSSELNVNALLLGDSALYLCASSSHGTGVMNTEAFFGQGTRLTVV.

This clone was seen once. The rearrangement uses TRBV30 and TRBJ1-5; the D is unclear. The CDR3 length is 12 residues. Trimming removed 5 bases from V and 9 bases from J, with 14 bases in between. Germline V CDR1 and CDR2: GTSNPN, SVGIG (reference sequence). CDR3 DNA: TGTGCCTGGGGGCCCCCCGGTCTGCCCCAGCATTTT. Translating it yields CAWGPPGLPQHF.

CDR3 sequence (DNA): TGTGCCAGCAGTTTACAAGAGGGTAATAGCGAGCAGTACTTC. Translating gives CASSLQEGNSEQYF. This chain links TRBV28 with TRBJ2-7; the D gene is possibly TRBD2 (5 bases). This CDR3 has 14 amino acids. Germline assignment: CDR1 MDHEN and CDR2 SYDVKM. The V and J ends lost 2 bases and 6 bases respectively, with 14 bases between them. The full variable domain, with the rest looked up from reference TRBV28 and TRBJ2-7, is DVKVTQSSRYLVKRTGEKVFLECVQDMDHENMFWYRQDPGLGLRLIYFSYDVKMKEKGDIPEGYSVSREKKERFSLILESASTNQTSMYLCASSLQEGNSEQYFGPGTRLTVT.

The chain couples TRBV28 to TRBJ1-4; D may be TRBD1 (5 bases). This CDR3 is 13 amino acids long. Trimming removed 4 bases at V and 7 bases at J, with 10 bases between. Germline CDR1 and CDR2: MDHEN and SYDVKM. The CDR3 sequence is CASSSQGSEKLFF. The DNA of the CDR3 is TGTGCCAGCAGTTCGCAGGGATCTGAAAAACTGTTTTTT.

This clone appeared many times. The rearrangement joins TRBV12-1 to TRBJ2-1; TRBD2 is the table's D call and was not checked against the DNA. TRBV12-1 is a listed pseudogene. CDR3 length equals 16 residues. CDR3 DNA sequence: TGTGCCAGCAACCGACCGGGACTAGCGGGAGGGAATGAGCAGTTCTTC. Its translation: CASNRPGLAGGNEQFF.

The rearrangement links TRBV7-9 to TRBJ2-2; D is unclear. Trimming cost V 2 bases and J 2 bases, with 6 bases left between them. CDR3 size: 14 residues. Per the germline V gene, CDR1 is SEHNR and CDR2 is FQNEAQ (reference sequence). The CDR3 loop reads CASSLPVNTGELFF. The CDR3 coding sequence is TGTGCCAGCAGCTTACCTGTAAACACCGGGGAGCTGTTTTTT.

The chain carries TRBV6-6 and TRBJ1-2; D gene uncertain. The CDR3 sequence is 15 residues long. Germline V gives CDR1 MNHNY, CDR2 SVGAGI (reference sequence). Trimming took off 3 bases at V and 4 bases at J, with 15 bases between the two ends. CDR3 DNA: TGTGCCAGCAGTTATGATACTAACATCGCCTATGGCTACACCTTC. It yields the protein CASSYDTNIAYGYTF.

The rearrangement uses TRBV18 and TRBJ2-7; 7 bases map to TRBD2. This CDR3 is 12 amino acids long. J gave up 3 bases and V 4 bases, and 0 bases lay outside the gene matches. Germline-derived CDR1 and CDR2 are KGHSH and LQKENI. The CDR3, as DNA: TGTGCCAGCTCACGGGGGGGCTACGAGCAGTACTTC. This sequence encodes CASSRGGYEQYF.

This chain joins TRBV7-3 and TRBJ2-3; unclear D gene. The germline V and J ends were trimmed by 5 bases and 0 bases, with 6 bases remaining between them. This CDR3 has 13 amino acids. Germline CDR1 is SGHTA and CDR2 is FQGTGA. The CDR3 sequence: CASSILSTDTQYF. Here the CDR3 DNA reads TGTGCCAGCAGCATTTTAAGCACAGATACGCAGTATTTT. Combining the CDR3 with reference TRBV7-3 and TRBJ2-3 gives the whole variable domain GAGVSQTPSNKVTEKGKYVELRCDPISGHTALYWYRQSLGQGPEFLIYFQGTGAADDSGLPNDRFFAVRPEGSVSTLKIQRTERGDSAVYLCASSILSTDTQYFGPGTRLTVL.

The chain joins TRBV30 to TRBJ2-5; maybe TRBD2 (6 bases). Trimming took 0 bases from V and 0 from J, leaving 11 bases between them. From germline, CDR1 is GTSNPN and CDR2 SVGIG (reference sequence). CDR3 size: 15 residues. The CDR3 nucleotides are TGTGCCTGGAGTGTAGGGAGGTCGTACCAAGAGACCCAGTACTTC. Its translation is CAWSVGRSYQETQYF.

The J gene is TRBJ2-5, the V gene TRBV15; TRBD1 matches at 8 bases. V gave up 4 bases and J gave up 5 bases; unmatched junction bases: 12. CDR3 length equals 16 residues. CDR1 is LNHNV, CDR2 YYDKDF, per germline (reference sequence). This chain's CDR3 is CATSIGDRGGFETQYF. In nucleotides, the CDR3 is TGTGCCACCAGCATAGGTGACAGGGGTGGGTTTGAGACCCAGTACTTC.

The V call is TRBV6-5, the J call TRBJ1-6; 8 bases are shared with TRBD1. Trimming cost V 5 bases and J 7 bases; bases outside gene matches: 7. The length of the CDR3 is 15 residues. CDR1 and CDR2 (germline): MNHEY, SVGAGI. CDR3 DNA sequence: TGTGCCAGCAGTCGTCGACAGGGGAGGAATTCACCCCTCCACTTT. It yields the protein CASSRRQGRNSPLHF.

V usage is TRBV9 and J usage is TRBJ2-1; the D gene is possibly TRBD2 (7 bases). The germline V and J ends were trimmed by 0 bases and 7 bases, with 17 bases remaining between them. The V gene's germline CDR1 is SGDLS and CDR2 YYNGEE. The CDR3 extends over 16 amino acids. CDR3 in DNA: TGTGCCAGCAGCGTAGGCGGGGGCCACCCGGGTAATGAGCAGTTCTTC. The encoded protein is CASSVGGGHPGNEQFF.

V is TRBV11-2 and J is TRBJ1-5, with a weak D call TRBD1 (5 bases). Looked up from germline, CDR1 is SGHAT and CDR2 is FQNNGV. The CDR3 totals 14 residues. The V end lost 0 bases, the J end lost 3 bases, and 6 bases lay between the germline ends. This chain's CDR3 is CASSLDRVNQPQHF. DNA of the CDR3: TGTGCCAGCAGCTTAGACAGGGTCAATCAGCCCCAGCATTTT.

The V and J genes are TRBV5-1 and TRBJ2-3; D perhaps matches TRBD2 (6 bases). The CDR3 is 15 amino acids. In germline, CDR1 is SGHRS, CDR2 YFSETQ. V shed 4 bases and J shed 4 bases, with 16 bases lying between them. The CDR3 DNA reads as TGCGCCAGCAGCGACCGGCCAGGGAGGCCAGATACGCAGTATTTT. This gives the protein CASSDRPGRPDTQYF.